This T cell receptor beta chain was profiled in a study of response to subunit inactivated influenza vaccine. Study-wide results and caveats: Seasonal influenza vaccination, on each occasion, was suggested by the authors to recruit few new T cells.

This CDR3 has 15 amino acids. The germline V and J ends were trimmed by 5 bases and 3 bases, with 14 bases remaining between them. This clonotype was detected many times. No antigen is known for it. MiXCR, run by TCRdb on the RT-PCR reads, gives a single entry per CDR3 protein. The sample carries about 650,000 distinct CDR3 sequences, more than 15% recorded once. Sequenced here: PBMCs from blood, sampled 11 to 12 days after vaccination. The clonotype originates from a man aged 45-65 years who received an inactivated influenza vaccine. The V call is TRBV12-3 or TRBV12-4, the J call TRBJ1-5; D is perhaps TRBD1 (6 bases). CDR3 amino acids: CASSIRGLSNQPQHF. CDR3 bases: TGTGCCAGCAGTATCAGGGGATTGTCCAATCAGCCCCAGCATTTT.